One and the same sample provided the 15 T cell receptor beta chains below, sequenced in a study of blood T cell repertoires in COVID-19. TCRdb's copy holds only in-frame clones and misses some; the assay was immunoSEQ multiplex PCR. In the table there are about 370,000 clones, 80% to 90% of which are singletons. The sequenced sample was PBMCs or T cells enriched from blood (not recorded which). These receptors were taken from a man younger than 35 who had recovered from COVID-19.

The table lists this clone with a few counts. The V call is TRBV7-9, the J call TRBJ1-6; D might be TRBD1 (6 bases). Trimming took off 0 bases at V and 0 bases at J, with 12 bases between the two ends. Germline V lookup: CDR1 SEHNR, CDR2 FQNEAQ (reference sequence). This CDR3 comprises 18 residues. The CDR3 region is CASSLAGTPSSYNSPLHF. CDR3 nucleotide sequence: TGTGCCAGCAGCTTAGCGGGGACACCGAGCTCCTATAATTCACCCCTCCACTTT.

The chain combines TRBV18 with TRBJ2-3; 7 bases match TRBD1. The junction had 2 bases not matched to a gene; V was cut back by 2 bases and J by 0 bases. This CDR3 is built from 15 residues. Germline values: CDR1 KGHSH, CDR2 LQKENI. CDR3 region: CASSPTGQSTDTQYF. DNA of the CDR3: TGTGCCAGCTCACCAACGGGACAGAGCACAGATACGCAGTATTTT.

The chain employs TRBV5-6 and TRBJ1-1; D not resolved. The CDR3 runs to 15 residues. The ends were cut back, 0 bases at V and 3 bases at J, with 12 bases in the middle. The V gene's germline CDR1 is SGHDT and CDR2 YYEEEE. CDR3 coding DNA: TGTGCCAGCAGCTTGGTGAGGAGTTGGGACACTGAAGCTTTCTTT. This sequence encodes CASSLVRSWDTEAFF.

This clone has only a few counts. This sequence joins TRBV2 and TRBJ2-2; D perhaps matches TRBD1 (6 bases). Trimming shortened V by 6 bases and J by 5 bases, and 13 bases separated the two germline ends. This CDR3 spans 14 amino acids. The germline V gene has CDR1 SNHLY and CDR2 FYNNEI. Written as DNA, the CDR3 is TGTGCCAGCAGCTACCACAGGGTGACCGGGGAGCTGTTTTTT. Residues: CASSYHRVTGELFF.

The V call is TRBV19, the J call TRBJ2-7; D possibly corresponds to TRBD2 (6 bases). The CDR3 runs 14 residues. V shed 3 bases and J shed 5 bases, with 14 bases lying between them. Germline V gene sequence: CDR1 LNHDA, CDR2 SQIVND (reference sequence). The CDR3 nucleotides read TGTGCCAGTAGTATCTCCGGGAGTAGCAACGAGCAGTACTTC. Protein: CASSISGSSNEQYF.

The chain has TRBV5-1 and TRBJ1-2; 9 bases fit TRBD1. V dropped 0 bases and J dropped 6; count of bases not matched to a gene: 9. In germline, CDR1 is SGHRS, CDR2 YFSETQ. CDR3 length: 16 amino acids. The CDR3 loop is CASSLAPTGGGDGYTF. The DNA of the CDR3 is TGCGCCAGCAGCTTGGCCCCGACAGGGGGAGGGGATGGCTACACCTTC.

V and J are TRBV18 and TRBJ2-1, with 7 bases lining up with TRBD1. With V trimmed by 6 bases and J by 4 bases, 9 bases remained unmatched. There are 15 residues in the CDR3. Germline CDR1 reads KGHSH; CDR2 reads LQKENI. The CDR3 loop reads CASSPRGPAYNEQFF. The CDR3 DNA is TGTGCCAGCTCCCCAAGGGGGCCTGCTTACAATGAGCAGTTCTTC.

The rearrangement links TRBV7-2 to TRBJ1-1; 7 nucleotides match TRBD1. The CDR3 is 14 residues long. Germline V CDR1 and CDR2: SGHTA, FQGNSA. Losses at the gene ends were 5 bases for V and 8 bases for J; bases not matched to a gene: 11. The CDR3 sequence is CASSGDTVRGEAFF. CDR3 nucleotides: TGTGCCAGCAGCGGGGATACAGTCAGGGGGGAAGCTTTCTTT.

This chain links TRBV27 with TRBJ2-7, with TRBD2 identical over 11 bases. CDR3 length equals 20 residues. Germline CDR1 MNHEY, CDR2 SMNVEV (reference sequence). V lost 3 bases, J lost 0 bases, and 16 bases stayed unmatched. The DNA for the CDR3 is TGTGCCAGCAGTTTGAGTTTTTTGGGACTAGCGGCCCAAAGCTCCTACGAGCAGTACTTC. Amino acids: CASSLSFLGLAAQSSYEQYF.

This clone has just a few counts. The gene calls are TRBV28 and TRBJ1-2; no firm D call. The V and J ends lost 4 bases and 4 bases respectively, with 16 bases between them. The CDR3 runs 15 residues. Germline V gives CDR1 MDHEN, CDR2 SYDVKM. The CDR3 spells CASSSASGLSYGYTF. The CDR3 DNA reads as TGTGCCAGCAGTTCCGCCTCCGGACTGTCCTATGGCTACACCTTC.

This clone was counted once. V is TRBV7-2 and J is TRBJ1-1; D not resolved. Germline values: CDR1 SGHTA, CDR2 FQGNSA. Between the trimmed V and J ends, which lost 2 bases and 1 base, there was a span of 23 bases. The CDR3 spans 19 residues. CDR3 sequence: CASSLFLLVSGGRNTEAFF. The CDR3 DNA reads as TGTGCCAGCAGCTTATTCTTACTTGTCTCCGGAGGAAGGAACACTGAAGCTTTCTTT.

The V call is TRBV7-9, the J call TRBJ2-5; no clear D gene. V was clipped by 3 bases and J by 5 bases, with 13 bases between them. The CDR3 runs to 14 residues. The V gene's germline CDR1 is SEHNR and CDR2 FQNEAQ (reference sequence). The CDR3 sequence is CASSLVSVSETQYF. Written as DNA, the CDR3 is TGTGCCAGCAGCTTGGTCTCGGTGAGCGAGACCCAGTACTTC.

This sequence joins TRBV7-9 and TRBJ1-6, with D possibly being TRBD1 (6 bases). Trimming took 5 bases from V and 5 from J, leaving 13 bases between them. In germline, CDR1 is SEHNR, CDR2 FQNEAQ (reference sequence). This CDR3 spans 15 amino acids. CDR3 region: CASSGPDSDNSPLHF. The DNA for the CDR3 is TGTGCCAGCAGCGGTCCGGACAGTGATAATTCACCCCTCCACTTT.

The chain recombines TRBV28 with TRBJ1-2, with 9 bases that match TRBD1. The V gene end was trimmed by 4 bases and the J gene end by 5 bases; junction bases not matched to a gene: 5. The CDR3 sequence is 14 residues long. Germline-derived CDR1 and CDR2 are MDHEN and SYDVKM. CDR3 DNA sequence: TGTGCCAGCAGTTCGACAGGGGGGAGTTATGGCTACACCTTC. It specifies CASSSTGGSYGYTF.

In this sample, this clone turned up a few times. This specimen includes other DNA sequences encoding the same CDR3. The chain uses TRBV28 and TRBJ2-7; tentative D call: TRBD1 (6 bases). Germline loops: CDR1 MDHEN, CDR2 SYDVKM. Trimming removed 2 bases from V and 3 bases from J, with 8 bases in between. The length of the CDR3 is 13 residues. The CDR3 is CASSLTGLYEQYF. For the CDR3, the DNA is TGTGCCAGCAGTTTAACAGGGCTCTACGAGCAGTACTTC.